A selection of T cell receptor beta chains follows, all from one sample in a study of blood T cell repertoires in COVID-19. The repertoire was sequenced with immunoSEQ multiplex PCR; TCRdb's copy has only in-frame clones and lacks some. This sample has roughly 160,000 clones, with roughly 80% found just once. The sample was PBMCs or T cells enriched from blood (not recorded which). These receptors came from a man aged 45-65 years who had recovered from COVID-19. CDR3s include the opening cysteine and the closing phenylalanine or tryptophan. D genes are given only for firm matches. For some rows the clone size is stated as once, few or many, or as a class when expanded; others skip it.

j_gene,d_gene,abundance,v_gene,CDR3aa,CDR3nt
TRBJ1-1,.,.,TRBV18,CASSPRRVSEAFF,TGTGCCAGCTCACCAAGGAGGGTGTCTGAAGCTTTCTTT
TRBJ2-3,TRBD2,.,TRBV3-1/TRBV3-2,CASSQDGLQRGGATDTQYF,TGTGCCAGCAGCCAAGATGGGCTACAGCGGGGGGGCGCCACAGATACGCAGTATTTT
TRBJ1-6,TRBD1,.,TRBV7-9,CASSFHRGNGNSPLHF,TGTGCCAGCAGCTTCCACAGGGGAAATGGGAATTCACCCCTCCACTTT
TRBJ1-1,TRBD1,.,TRBV28,CASSLQGPRDTEAFF,TGTGCCAGCAGTCTACAGGGGCCTCGGGACACTGAAGCTTTCTTT
TRBJ2-7,TRBD1,.,TRBV29-1,CSAAGTGWYEQYF,TGCAGCGCCGCGGGGACAGGGTGGTACGAGCAGTACTTC
TRBJ2-1,TRBD2,.,TRBV7-6,CASSLSGGPYNEQFF,TGTGCCAGCAGCTTGAGCGGGGGTCCGTACAATGAGCAGTTCTTC
TRBJ1-6,.,.,TRBV18,CASSPSVRTANSPLHF,TGTGCCAGCTCACCGTCAGTTAGGACAGCAAATTCACCCCTCCACTTT
TRBJ1-5,.,.,TRBV9,CASSPRGGVQPQHF,TGTGCCAGCAGCCCCCGGGGCGGGGTTCAGCCCCAGCATTTT
TRBJ2-5,TRBD2,.,TRBV10-2,CASRPRGDLQETQYF,TGCGCCAGCAGGCCTCGGGGGGACCTCCAAGAGACCCAGTACTTC
TRBJ2-2,.,once,TRBV24-1,CATSDLRAGFIGELFF,TGTGCCACCAGTGATTTGCGGGCAGGGTTCATCGGGGAGCTGTTTTTT
TRBJ1-5,.,.,TRBV2,CASSATGGSNQPQHF,TGTGCCAGCAGCGCGACCGGGGGTAGCAATCAGCCCCAGCATTTT
TRBJ2-7,TRBD1,.,TRBV18,CASSPQDRSTGQYF,TGTGCCAGCTCACCGCAGGACAGGAGTACGGGGCAGTACTTC
TRBJ2-7,TRBD1,.,TRBV5-1,CASSVRDRGLEQYF,TGCGCCAGCAGCGTCCGGGACAGGGGGCTCGAGCAGTACTTC
TRBJ1-2,TRBD1,.,TRBV7-2,CASSLAPTGSHGYTF,TGTGCCAGCAGCTTAGCCCCGACAGGGAGTCATGGCTACACCTTC
TRBJ1-1,.,.,TRBV11-2,CASSFSTYLGGTEAFF,TGTGCCAGCAGCTTCTCGACCTACTTGGGGGGCACTGAAGCTTTCTTT
TRBJ2-3,.,.,TRBV9,CASSVAGLLTLTDTQYF,TGTGCCAGCAGCGTAGCGGGTCTCCTCACCCTCACAGATACGCAGTATTTT